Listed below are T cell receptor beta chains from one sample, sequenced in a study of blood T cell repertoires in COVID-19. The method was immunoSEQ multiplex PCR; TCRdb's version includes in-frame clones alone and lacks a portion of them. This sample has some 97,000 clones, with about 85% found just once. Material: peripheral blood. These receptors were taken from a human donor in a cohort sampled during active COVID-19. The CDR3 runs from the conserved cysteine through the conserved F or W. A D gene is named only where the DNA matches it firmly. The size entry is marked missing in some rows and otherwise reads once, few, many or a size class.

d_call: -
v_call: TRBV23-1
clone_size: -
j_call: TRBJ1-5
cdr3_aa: CASSQPRLQGSNQPQHF
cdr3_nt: TGCGCCAGCAGTCAACCCCGCCTACAGGGTAGCAATCAGCCCCAGCATTTT

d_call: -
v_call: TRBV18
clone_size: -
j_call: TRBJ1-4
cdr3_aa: CASSPPEGPGKLFF
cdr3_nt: TGTGCCAGCTCACCACCAGAAGGCCCCGGGAAACTGTTTTTT

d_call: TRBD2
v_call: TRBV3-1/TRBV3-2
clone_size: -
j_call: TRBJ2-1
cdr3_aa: CASSRGLAGTYNEQFF
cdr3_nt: TGTGCCAGCAGCCGGGGACTAGCGGGCACCTACAATGAGCAGTTCTTC

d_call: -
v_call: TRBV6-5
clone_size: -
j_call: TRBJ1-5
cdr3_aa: CASSLHGANQPQHF
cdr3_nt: TGTGCCAGCAGTTTACACGGAGCAAATCAGCCCCAGCATTTT

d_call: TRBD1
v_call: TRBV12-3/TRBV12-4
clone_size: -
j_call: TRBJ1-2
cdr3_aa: CASTSHRGYGYTF
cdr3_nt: TGTGCCAGCACTTCACACAGGGGGTATGGCTACACCTTC

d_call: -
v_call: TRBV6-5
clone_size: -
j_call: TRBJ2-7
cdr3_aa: CASRTQGYEQYF
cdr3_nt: TGTGCCAGCAGAACACAGGGATACGAGCAGTACTTC

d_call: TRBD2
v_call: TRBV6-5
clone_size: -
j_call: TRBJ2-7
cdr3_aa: CASSSRLAGPYEQYF
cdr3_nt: TGTGCCAGCAGCTCTCGACTAGCGGGACCCTACGAGCAGTACTTC

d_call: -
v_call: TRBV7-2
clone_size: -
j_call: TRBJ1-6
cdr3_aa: CASSLASPGLRNSPLHF
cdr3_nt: TGTGCCAGCAGCTTAGCGTCCCCAGGGTTAAGGAATTCACCCCTCCACTTT

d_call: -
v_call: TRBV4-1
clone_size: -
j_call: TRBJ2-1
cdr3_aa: CASSLPGSSRGLDEQFF
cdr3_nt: TGCGCCAGCAGCCTCCCCGGTAGCTCGCGGGGGCTAGATGAGCAGTTCTTC

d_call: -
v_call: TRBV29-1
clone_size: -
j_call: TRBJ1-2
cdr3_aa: CSVGAGVDGYTF
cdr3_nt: TGCAGCGTGGGAGCAGGGGTTGATGGCTACACCTTC

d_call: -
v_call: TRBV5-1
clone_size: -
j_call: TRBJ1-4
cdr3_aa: CASSTLGGANEKLFF
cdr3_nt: TGCGCCAGCAGCACCCTCGGGGGTGCTAATGAAAAACTGTTTTTT

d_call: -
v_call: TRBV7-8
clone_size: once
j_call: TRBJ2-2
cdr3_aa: CASSLDMGPAGELFF
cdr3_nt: TGTGCCAGCAGCTTAGATATGGGCCCCGCGGGGGAGCTGTTTTTT

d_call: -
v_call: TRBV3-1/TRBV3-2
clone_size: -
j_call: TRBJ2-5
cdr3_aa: CASSLSETQYF
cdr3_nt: TGTGCCAGCAGCCTATCAGAGACCCAGTACTTC

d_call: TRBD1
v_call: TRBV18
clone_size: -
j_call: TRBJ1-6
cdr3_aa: CASSPIVDRANSPLHF
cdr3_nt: TGTGCCAGCTCACCAATCGTGGACAGGGCCAATTCACCCCTCCACTTT

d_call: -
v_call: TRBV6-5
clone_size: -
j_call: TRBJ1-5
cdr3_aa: CAGGDGRINQPQHF
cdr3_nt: TGTGCCGGCGGGGACGGGCGAATCAATCAGCCCCAGCATTTT

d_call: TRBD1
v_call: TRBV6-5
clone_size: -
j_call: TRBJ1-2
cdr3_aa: CASSYSQGVPYGYTF
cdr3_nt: TGTGCCAGCAGTTACTCCCAGGGGGTACCTTATGGCTACACCTTC

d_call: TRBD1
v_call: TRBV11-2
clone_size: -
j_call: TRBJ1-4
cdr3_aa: CASSLGTGGRAANEKLFF
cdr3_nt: TGTGCCAGCAGCTTAGGGACAGGGGGTCGAGCTGCTAATGAAAAACTGTTTTTT

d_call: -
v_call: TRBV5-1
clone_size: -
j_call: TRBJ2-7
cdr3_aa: CASSLAPISSYEQYF
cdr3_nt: TGCGCCAGCAGCTTGGCACCAATCAGCTCCTACGAGCAGTACTTC

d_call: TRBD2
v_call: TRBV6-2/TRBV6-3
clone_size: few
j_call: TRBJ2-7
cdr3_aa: CASSPLGLAGELEQYF
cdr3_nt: TGTGCCAGCAGTCCGCTCGGACTAGCGGGGGAGCTCGAGCAGTACTTC

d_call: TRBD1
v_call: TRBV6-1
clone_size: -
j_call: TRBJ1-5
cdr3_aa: CASSERGQQSNQPQHF
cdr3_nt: TGTGCCAGCAGTGAAAGGGGACAGCAGAGCAATCAGCCCCAGCATTTT

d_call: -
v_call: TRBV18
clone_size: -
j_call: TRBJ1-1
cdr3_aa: CASSPKGHEGAEAFF
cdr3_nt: TGTGCCAGCTCACCCAAAGGGCATGAGGGGGCTGAAGCTTTCTTT

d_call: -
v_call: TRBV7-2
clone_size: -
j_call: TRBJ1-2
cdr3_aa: CASSLGRGLNGYTF
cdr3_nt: TGTGCCAGCAGCTTAGGACGCGGTTTGAATGGCTACACCTTC

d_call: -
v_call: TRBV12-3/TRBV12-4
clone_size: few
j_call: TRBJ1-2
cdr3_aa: CASSLLQGLPLF
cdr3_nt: TGTGCCAGCAGCCTGTTACAGGGCTTGCCCCTCTTC

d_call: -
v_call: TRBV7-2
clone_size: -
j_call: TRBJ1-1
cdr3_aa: CASSFYSEGTEAFF
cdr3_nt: TGTGCCAGCAGCTTTTACTCCGAGGGCACTGAAGCTTTCTTT

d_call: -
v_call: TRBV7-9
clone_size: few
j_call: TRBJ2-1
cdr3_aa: CASSATRTSYNEQFF
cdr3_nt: TGTGCCAGCAGTGCAACTCGTACCTCCTACAATGAGCAGTTCTTC

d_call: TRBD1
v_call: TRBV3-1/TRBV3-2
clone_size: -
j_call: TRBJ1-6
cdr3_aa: CASSPTGTENSPLHF
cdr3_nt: TGTGCCAGCAGCCCCACCGGGACAGAGAATTCACCCCTCCACTTT

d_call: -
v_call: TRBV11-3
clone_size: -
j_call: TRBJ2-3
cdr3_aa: CASSPGQSTDTQYF
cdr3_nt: TGTGCCAGCAGCCCAGGACAGAGCACAGATACGCAGTATTTT

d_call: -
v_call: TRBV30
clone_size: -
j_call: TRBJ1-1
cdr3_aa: CAWQGGGNTEAFF
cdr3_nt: TGTGCCTGGCAGGGAGGGGGAAACACTGAAGCTTTCTTT

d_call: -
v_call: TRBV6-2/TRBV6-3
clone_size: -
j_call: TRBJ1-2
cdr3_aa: CASSLDIGRYTF
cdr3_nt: TGTGCCAGCAGTTTAGACATCGGTCGCTACACCTTC

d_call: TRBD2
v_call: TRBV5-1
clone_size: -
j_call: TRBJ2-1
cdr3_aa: CASSPGTSGGAGGNEQFF
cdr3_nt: TGCGCCAGCAGCCCCGGGACTAGCGGGGGGGCTGGAGGGAATGAGCAGTTCTTC

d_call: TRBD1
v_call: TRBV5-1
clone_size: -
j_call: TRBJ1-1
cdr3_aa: CASSLIRDRTHDTFF
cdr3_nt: TGCGCCAGCAGCTTGATCCGGGACAGGACCCATGATACTTTCTTT

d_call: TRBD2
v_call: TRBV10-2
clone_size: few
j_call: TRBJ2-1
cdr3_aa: CASSEASGTYNEQFF
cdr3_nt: TGCGCCAGCAGTGAGGCTAGCGGGACCTACAATGAGCAGTTCTTC

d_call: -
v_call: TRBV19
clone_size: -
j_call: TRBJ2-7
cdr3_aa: CASSSQTYEQYF
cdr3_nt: TGTGCCAGTAGTTCACAGACCTACGAGCAGTACTTC

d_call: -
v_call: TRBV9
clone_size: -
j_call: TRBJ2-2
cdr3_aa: CASETLNTGELFF
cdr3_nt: TGTGCCAGCGAAACTCTAAACACCGGGGAGCTGTTTTTT

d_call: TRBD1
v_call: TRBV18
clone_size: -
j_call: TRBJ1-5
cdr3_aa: CASSPNRGQPQHF
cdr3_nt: TGTGCCAGCTCACCAAACAGGGGCCAGCCCCAGCATTTT

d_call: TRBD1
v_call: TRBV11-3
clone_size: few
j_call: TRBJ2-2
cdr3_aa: CASSLPRDRGGTGELFF
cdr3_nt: TGTGCCAGCAGCTTACCCCGAGACAGGGGGGGCACCGGGGAGCTGTTTTTT

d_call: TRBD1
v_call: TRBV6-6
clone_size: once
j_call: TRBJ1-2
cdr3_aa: CASSSGMTGNYGYTF
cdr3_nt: TGTGCCAGCAGTTCTGGAATGACAGGGAACTATGGCTACACCTTC

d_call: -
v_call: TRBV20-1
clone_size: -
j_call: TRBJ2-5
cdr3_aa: CSASNGGLETQYF
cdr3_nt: TGCAGTGCTAGTAACGGGGGGCTGGAGACCCAGTACTTC

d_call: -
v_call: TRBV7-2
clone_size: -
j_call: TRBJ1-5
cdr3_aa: CASSLVPGGAQPQHF
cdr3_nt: TGTGCCAGCAGCTTAGTTCCGGGTGGTGCTCAGCCCCAGCATTTT

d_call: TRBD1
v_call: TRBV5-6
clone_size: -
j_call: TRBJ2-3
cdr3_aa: CASHPTGGGTDTQYF
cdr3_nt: TGTGCCAGCCACCCGACAGGGGGCGGCACAGATACGCAGTATTTT

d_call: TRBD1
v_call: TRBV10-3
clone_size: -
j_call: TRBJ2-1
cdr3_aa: CAIRDRDYNEQFF
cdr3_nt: TGTGCCATCAGGGACAGGGATTACAATGAGCAGTTCTTC

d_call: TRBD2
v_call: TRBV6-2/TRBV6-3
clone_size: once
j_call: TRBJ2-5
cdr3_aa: CASSGLGGGKETQYF
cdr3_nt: TGTGCCAGCAGTGGCTTAGGCGGGGGTAAAGAGACCCAGTACTTC